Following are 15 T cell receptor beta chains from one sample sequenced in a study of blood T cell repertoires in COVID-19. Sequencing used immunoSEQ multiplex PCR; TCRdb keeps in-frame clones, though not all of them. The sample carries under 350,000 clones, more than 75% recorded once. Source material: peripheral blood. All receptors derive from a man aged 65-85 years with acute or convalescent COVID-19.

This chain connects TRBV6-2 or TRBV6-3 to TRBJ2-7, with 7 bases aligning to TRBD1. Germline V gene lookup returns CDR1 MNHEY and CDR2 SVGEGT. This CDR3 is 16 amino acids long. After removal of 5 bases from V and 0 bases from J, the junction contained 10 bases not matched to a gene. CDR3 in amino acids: CASSVNSGQTSYEQYF. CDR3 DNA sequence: TGTGCCAGCAGTGTCAATTCGGGACAGACCTCCTACGAGCAGTACTTC.

The CDR3 protein is CASTGITDTQYF. The CDR3 DNA follows: TGTGCCAGCACGGGGATCACAGATACGCAGTATTTT. The chain couples TRBV12-3 or TRBV12-4 to TRBJ2-3; D possibly corresponds to TRBD2 (5 bases). The CDR3 totals 12 residues. V dropped 7 bases and J dropped 2 bases, with 7 bases sitting between them.

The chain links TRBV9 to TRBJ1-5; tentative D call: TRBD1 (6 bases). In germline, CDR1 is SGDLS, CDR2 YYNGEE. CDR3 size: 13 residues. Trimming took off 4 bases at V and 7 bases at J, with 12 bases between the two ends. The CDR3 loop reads CASSQTGHQPQHF. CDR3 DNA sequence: TGTGCCAGCAGCCAAACAGGGCACCAGCCCCAGCATTTT.

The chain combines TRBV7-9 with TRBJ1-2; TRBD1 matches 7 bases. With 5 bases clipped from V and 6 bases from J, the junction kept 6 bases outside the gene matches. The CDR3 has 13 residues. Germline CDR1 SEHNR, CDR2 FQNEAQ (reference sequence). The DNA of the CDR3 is TGTGCCAGCAGCCAAGGGACAGTGCATGGCTACACCTTC. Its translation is CASSQGTVHGYTF.

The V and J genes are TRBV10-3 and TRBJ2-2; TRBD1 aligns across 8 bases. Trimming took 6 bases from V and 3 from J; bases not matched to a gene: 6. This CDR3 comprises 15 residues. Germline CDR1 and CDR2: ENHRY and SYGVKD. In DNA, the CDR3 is TGTGCCATCAGCGCATCGACAGGGGACACCGGGGAGCTGTTTTTT. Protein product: CAISASTGDTGELFF.

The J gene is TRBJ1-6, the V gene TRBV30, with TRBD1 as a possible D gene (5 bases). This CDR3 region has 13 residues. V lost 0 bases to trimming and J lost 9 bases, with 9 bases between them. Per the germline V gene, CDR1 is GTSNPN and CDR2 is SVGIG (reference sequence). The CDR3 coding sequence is TGTGCCTGGAGTGTAGGCAGGGTTTCACCCCTCCACTTT. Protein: CAWSVGRVSPLHF.

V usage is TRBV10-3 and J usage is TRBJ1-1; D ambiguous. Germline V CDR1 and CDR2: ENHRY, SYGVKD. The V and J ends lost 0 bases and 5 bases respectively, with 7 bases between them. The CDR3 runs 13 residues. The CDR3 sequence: CAISESTGTEAFF. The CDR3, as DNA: TGTGCCATCAGTGAGTCTACGGGGACTGAAGCTTTCTTT.

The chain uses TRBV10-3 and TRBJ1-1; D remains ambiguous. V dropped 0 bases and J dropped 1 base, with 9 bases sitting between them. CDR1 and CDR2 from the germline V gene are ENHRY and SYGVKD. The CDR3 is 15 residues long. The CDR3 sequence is CAISESVEGNTEAFF. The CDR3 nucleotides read TGTGCCATCAGTGAGTCGGTGGAGGGGAACACTGAAGCTTTCTTT.

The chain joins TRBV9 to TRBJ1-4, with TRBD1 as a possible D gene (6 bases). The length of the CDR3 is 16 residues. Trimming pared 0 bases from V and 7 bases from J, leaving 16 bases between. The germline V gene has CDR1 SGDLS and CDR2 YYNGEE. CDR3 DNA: TGTGCCAGCAGCGTAGATCGGGGGGCGCAGGGTGAAAAACTGTTTTTT. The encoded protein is CASSVDRGAQGEKLFF.

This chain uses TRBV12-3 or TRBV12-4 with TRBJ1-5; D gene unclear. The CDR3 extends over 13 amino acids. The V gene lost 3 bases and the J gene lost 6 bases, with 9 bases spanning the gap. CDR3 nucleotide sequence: TGTGCCAGCAGTTTTCTAGAGGGTCAGCCCCAGCATTTT. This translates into CASSFLEGQPQHF.

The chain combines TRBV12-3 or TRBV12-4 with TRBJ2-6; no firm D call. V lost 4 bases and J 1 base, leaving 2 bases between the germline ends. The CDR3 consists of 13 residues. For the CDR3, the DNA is TGTGCCAGCAGTTCTTCTGGGGCCAACGTCCTGACTTTC. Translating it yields CASSSSGANVLTF.

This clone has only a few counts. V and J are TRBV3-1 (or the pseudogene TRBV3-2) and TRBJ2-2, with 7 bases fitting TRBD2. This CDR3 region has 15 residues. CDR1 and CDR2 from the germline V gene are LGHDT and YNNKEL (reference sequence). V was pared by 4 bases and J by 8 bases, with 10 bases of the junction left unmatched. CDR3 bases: TGTGCCAGCAGCCGACTAGCCTCCGCTGTGGGGGAGCTGTTTTTT. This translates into CASSRLASAVGELFF.

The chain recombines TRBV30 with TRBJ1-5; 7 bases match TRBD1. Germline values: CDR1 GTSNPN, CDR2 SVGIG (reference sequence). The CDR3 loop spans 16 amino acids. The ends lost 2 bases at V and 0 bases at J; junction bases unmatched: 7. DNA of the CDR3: TGTGCCTGGAGTCTCCAGGGGGGAAATAGCAATCAGCCCCAGCATTTT. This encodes CAWSLQGGNSNQPQHF.

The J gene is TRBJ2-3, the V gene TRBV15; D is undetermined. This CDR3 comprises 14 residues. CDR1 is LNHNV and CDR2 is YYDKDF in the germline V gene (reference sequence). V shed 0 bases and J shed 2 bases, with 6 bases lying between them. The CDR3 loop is CATSRDGPTDTQYF. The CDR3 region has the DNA TGTGCCACCAGCAGAGATGGGCCCACAGATACGCAGTATTTT.

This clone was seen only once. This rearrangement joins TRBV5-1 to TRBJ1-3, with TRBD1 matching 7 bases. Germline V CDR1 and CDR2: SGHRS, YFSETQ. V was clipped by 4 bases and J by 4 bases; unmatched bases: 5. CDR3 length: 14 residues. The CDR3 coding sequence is TGCGCCAGCAGCCCCGGACAGGTCGGAAACACCATATATTTT. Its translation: CASSPGQVGNTIYF.